Each of the 13 T cell receptor beta chains below was sequenced from the same sample in a study of T cell changes during pregnancy in multiple sclerosis. This table comes from immunoSEQ multiplex PCR, and its TCRdb copy is limited to in-frame clones, with some not included. The data contain about 76,000 clones, roughly 92% of them singletons. The input for sequencing was peripheral blood, taken after pregnancy. All receptors come from a female donor in good health, enrolled as a control in a pregnancy study.

V and J are TRBV6-6 and TRBJ2-1, with D possibly matching TRBD1 (5 bases). Germline lookup yields CDR1 MNHNY and CDR2 SVGAGI (reference sequence). The CDR3 loop spans 15 amino acids. Trimming shortened V by 11 bases and J by 8 bases, and 25 bases separated the two germline ends. CDR3 sequence: CAALGPGNFVDEQFF. Here the CDR3 DNA reads TGTGCCGCCTTGGGCCCAGGGAATTTTGTCGATGAGCAGTTCTTC.

The V call is TRBV28, the J call TRBJ2-7; tentative D call: TRBD1 (6 bases). Trimming stripped 1 base from V and 0 bases from J, with 16 bases between. The CDR3 spans 17 residues. Germline V lookup: CDR1 MDHEN, CDR2 SYDVKM. The CDR3: CASSLYSRTVPSYEQYF. CDR3 sequence (DNA): TGTGCCAGCAGTTTATATTCACGGACAGTCCCCTCCTACGAGCAGTACTTC.

This clone was detected once. CDR3 amino acids: CASSLELAGVTGELFF. The CDR3 bases are TGTGCCAGCAGCTTAGAACTAGCGGGGGTCACCGGGGAGCTGTTTTTT. J is TRBJ2-2 and V is TRBV7-2; 11 nucleotides agree with TRBD2. The CDR3 is made up of 16 amino acids. CDR1 and CDR2 (germline): SGHTA, FQGNSA. With 1 base clipped from V and 4 bases from J, the junction kept 2 bases outside the gene matches. Using reference TRBV7-2 and TRBJ2-2 for the parts outside the CDR3, the full variable domain is GAGVSQSPSNKVTEKGKDVELRCDPISGHTALYWYRQSLGQGLEFLIYFQGNSAPDKSGLPSDRFSAERTGGSVSTLTIQRTQQEDSAVYLCASSLELAGVTGELFFGEGSRLTVL.

The CDR3 nucleotides read TGCGCCAGCAGCCTTCCAGCGCGTGGAAACACCATATATTTT. As protein: CASSLPARGNTIYF. The V gene is TRBV4-1, the J gene TRBJ1-3; no firm D call. The V gene lost 4 bases and the J gene lost 3 bases, with 10 bases spanning the gap. This CDR3 has 14 residues. From germline, CDR1 is MGHRA and CDR2 YSYEKL.

The chain links TRBV19 to TRBJ1-5; 7 bases match TRBD1. With 9 bases clipped from V and 6 bases from J, the junction kept 8 bases outside the gene matches. The CDR3 sequence is 13 residues long. Germline V CDR1 and CDR2: LNHDA, SQIVND (reference sequence). DNA of the CDR3: TGTGCCAGCGCGGACAGGTCTGGTCAGCCCCAGCATTTT. Its translation is CASADRSGQPQHF.

The CDR3 spells CASSQRGSYNEQFF. The CDR3 coding sequence is TGTGCCAGCAGTCAGCGGGGATCCTACAATGAGCAGTTCTTC. The chain carries TRBV6-1 and TRBJ2-1; TRBD2 agrees at 7 bases. Germline lookup yields CDR1 MNHNS and CDR2 SASEGT. The CDR3 is made up of 14 amino acids. The ends lost 5 bases at V and 1 base at J; junction bases unmatched: 2.

The chain joins TRBV9 to TRBJ1-4; 7 positions agree with TRBD1. The CDR3 spans 13 residues. The junction had 0 bases not matched to a gene; V was cut back by 0 bases and J by 7 bases. Germline CDR1 SGDLS, CDR2 YYNGEE. The CDR3 protein is CASSVDRGEKLFF. The DNA for the CDR3 is TGTGCCAGCAGCGTAGACAGGGGTGAAAAACTGTTTTTT.

The chain links TRBV7-2 to TRBJ2-3; maybe TRBD2 (7 bases). Trimming pared 1 base from V and 5 bases from J, leaving 16 bases between. The CDR3 is made up of 16 amino acids. From germline, CDR1 is SGHTA and CDR2 FQGNSA. This CDR3 reads CASSLEGLGGVDTQYF. CDR3 bases: TGTGCCAGCAGCTTAGAGGGTTTAGGGGGGGTAGATACGCAGTATTTT.

The chain couples TRBV7-9 to TRBJ2-5; no clear D. Trimming shortened V by 1 base and J by 5 bases, and 11 bases separated the two germline ends. Germline V lookup: CDR1 SEHNR, CDR2 FQNEAQ (reference sequence). The CDR3 is made up of 14 amino acids. This chain's CDR3 is CASSLGTPGETQYF. The DNA for the CDR3 is TGTGCCAGCAGCTTAGGTACCCCCGGGGAGACCCAGTACTTC.

This clone appeared once. The V call is TRBV27, the J call TRBJ2-2; 9 positions agree with TRBD1. V lost 7 bases to trimming and J lost 6 bases; unmatched junction nucleotides: 12. This CDR3 spans 16 amino acids. Germline loops: CDR1 MNHEY, CDR2 SMNVEV (reference sequence). The CDR3 loop reads CASTLRGDRVPGELFF. DNA for the CDR3: TGTGCCAGCACCCTAAGGGGGGACAGGGTTCCCGGGGAGCTGTTTTTT.

The V gene is TRBV11-2, the J gene TRBJ2-1; the D gene is possibly TRBD1 (5 bases). From germline, CDR1 is SGHAT and CDR2 FQNNGV. V was clipped by 0 bases and J by 9 bases, with 21 bases between them. The CDR3 runs to 17 residues. This CDR3 is CASSLDKGSGLRGEQFF. In DNA, the CDR3 is TGTGCCAGCAGCTTAGATAAGGGATCAGGGCTTAGAGGTGAGCAGTTCTTC.

This chain connects TRBV15 to TRBJ2-5, with D perhaps TRBD2 (6 bases). The CDR3 is 18 amino acids. With 5 bases removed from V and 1 base from J, the gap between germline ends came to 23 bases. Germline values: CDR1 LNHNV, CDR2 YYDKDF (reference sequence). The CDR3 DNA sequence: TGTGCCACCAGCGGAGGGTCGACCGGACATATGACCCAAGAGACCCAGTACTTC. Protein: CATSGGSTGHMTQETQYF.

V and J are TRBV28 and TRBJ2-7; no reliable D call. The germline V gene encodes CDR1 MDHEN and CDR2 SYDVKM. This CDR3 is 12 amino acids long. V was trimmed by 6 bases and J by 2 bases, leaving 8 bases between them. CDR3 sequence reads: CASRQSPYEQYF. CDR3 in DNA: TGTGCCAGCAGGCAGTCCCCCTACGAGCAGTACTTC.